The T cell receptor beta chain under discussion was sequenced for a study of control samples from healthy donors and cancer patients. This CDR3 is built from 14 residues. Looked up from germline, CDR1 is SGHRS and CDR2 is YFSETQ. V lost 5 bases and J 4 bases, leaving 15 bases between the germline ends. Assay: immunoSEQ multiplex PCR; the TCRdb copy retains only in-frame clones and omits some. The sample lists about 130,000 clones, over 75% occurring once. Source material: blood. The chain uses TRBV5-1 and TRBJ1-1; unclear D gene. The sequence was obtained from a man in his forties or fifties in good health. The CDR3, as DNA: TGCGCCAGCAGGGATCGGACCCGGCTCACTGAAGCTTTCTTT. Translated, it gives CASRDRTRLTEAFF.